The T cell receptor beta chain described here comes from a study of chemoradiotherapy in HPV16-positive cancers. The CDR3 is 16 residues long. The V gene's germline CDR1 is LGHNA and CDR2 YSLEER. The ends lost 4 bases at V and 6 bases at J; junction bases unmatched: 13. Details on this clone: Antigen specificity is unknown.

Study results and caveats: For HPV16-positive patients, expanding HPV-responsive T cells associated with longer recurrence-free survival.

Assay used: immunoSEQ multiplex PCR; TCRdb lists only in-frame clones, some missing. This sample yields about 12,000 clones, of which around 62% are seen a single time; 16% belongs to the top ten. Sampling was carried out from a patient who underwent chemoradiotherapy. The J gene is TRBJ1-1, the V gene TRBV4-3, with 8 bases that match TRBD1. This clonotype was sampled from a human donor with HPV-associated anogenital cancer. Here the CDR3 DNA reads TGCGCCAGCAGCCCGCTCGGGGCAGGGGGCTTGGCTGAAGCTTTCTTT. Protein product: CASSPLGAGGLAEAFF.